The 18 T cell receptor beta chains presented below share a single source sample, sequenced in a study of human T cells and chemical hapten exposure. As to time point: pre-sensitization, week 0. This sample's treatment: therapeutic diphenylcyclopropenone sensitization with weekly scalp DPC. Via MiXCR, TCRdb re-called the RACE reads, giving one row per CDR3 protein. The sample consists of a few hundred thousand distinct CDR3 sequences, roughly 8.9% of them appearing once. The specimen comprised whole blood, sampled in connection with sensitization to the hapten diphenylcyclopropenone (DPC). These receptor sequences come from a woman aged 40 to 50 with alopecia areata. Some clones in this sample may be carry-over from other donors' samples.

This chain connects TRBV12-3 or TRBV12-4 to TRBJ2-5, with D hard to call. This CDR3 spans 12 amino acids. The V gene lost 2 bases and the J gene lost 3 bases, with 4 bases spanning the gap. The CDR3 DNA reads TGTGCCAGCAGTTTACGGAAAGAGACCCAGTACTTC. It encodes CASSLRKETQYF.

This clonotype was detected only a few times. The chain employs TRBV7-9 and TRBJ2-7; tentatively, D is TRBD2 (6 bases). Germline V CDR1 and CDR2: SEHNR, FQNEAQ (reference sequence). The CDR3 is 13 amino acids. Deletions cut 5 bases from V and 6 bases from J, with 14 bases between. As DNA, the CDR3 is TGTGCCAGCAGCAACCGGGAGCCCTCCGAGCAGTACTTC. Its translation is CASSNREPSEQYF.

This clonotype occurred a few times. The chain links TRBV7-3 to TRBJ2-3; TRBD1 matches at 8 bases. The germline V gene has CDR1 SGHTA and CDR2 FQGTGA. Trimming at V came to 1 base and at J to 8 bases, leaving 14 bases not matched to a gene. The CDR3 consists of 17 residues. The CDR3 DNA reads as TGTGCCAGCAGCTTAAATTCCGGACAGGGTAGCCGAAGTACGCAGTATTTT. Its translation is CASSLNSGQGSRSTQYF.

The genes are TRBV20-1 and TRBJ1-2; D is possibly TRBD1 (6 bases). The germline gives CDR1 DFQATT, CDR2 SNEGSKA (reference sequence). This CDR3 region has 12 residues. The CDR3 sequence: CSGAGDLYGYTF. In DNA form, the CDR3 reads TGCAGCGGGGCAGGGGACCTCTATGGCTACACCTTC.

This clonotype appeared a few times. This chain joins TRBV5-1 and TRBJ2-6; the D is unclear. The CDR3 runs 13 residues. In germline, CDR1 is SGHRS, CDR2 YFSETQ. The V and J ends lost 4 bases and 4 bases respectively, with 6 bases between them. This CDR3 is CASSAGGANVLTF. The CDR3 bases are TGCGCCAGCAGCGCCGGCGGGGCCAACGTCCTGACTTTC.

This clonotype was recorded a few times. The V gene is TRBV7-9, the J gene TRBJ1-4, with a possible D match to TRBD1 (5 bases). CDR3 length: 13 amino acids. Germline V gene lookup returns CDR1 SEHNR and CDR2 FQNEAQ (reference sequence). V was pared by 6 bases and J by 7 bases, with 12 bases between. The chain's CDR3 is CASRKIGGEKLFF. The CDR3, as DNA: TGTGCCAGCAGGAAAATTGGGGGTGAAAAACTGTTTTTT.

The chain employs TRBV25-1 and TRBJ2-5, with 11 nucleotides matching TRBD1. With V trimmed by 6 bases and J by 1 base, 4 bases remained unmatched. The CDR3 extends over 15 amino acids. CDR1 is MGHDK, CDR2 SYGVNS, per germline. CDR3 in DNA: TGTGCCAGCAGGAGGACAGGGGGCAGCCAAGAGACCCAGTACTTC. Protein: CASRRTGGSQETQYF. Variable domain in full (rest from reference TRBV25-1 and TRBJ2-5): EADIYQTPRYLVIGTGKKITLECSQTMGHDKMYWYQQDPGMELHLIHYSYGVNSTEKGDLSSESTVSRIRTEHFPLTLESARPSHTSQYLCASRRTGGSQETQYFGPGTRLLVL.

This clonotype was counted only a few times. V gene TRBV4-2 combines with J gene TRBJ1-2; the match to TRBD1 covers 8 bases. V dropped 0 bases and J dropped 3; count of bases not matched to a gene: 9. There are 17 residues in the CDR3. CDR1 and CDR2 (germline): LGHNA, YNFKEQ. This CDR3 reads CASSQDTGAGGYYGYTF. CDR3 DNA: TGTGCCAGCAGCCAAGATACAGGGGCAGGGGGCTACTATGGCTACACCTTC.

This clonotype has more than one count but fewer than ten. The chain uses TRBV6-2 or TRBV6-3 and TRBJ2-1; 7 positions agree with TRBD1. The CDR3 is 14 residues long. The germline gives CDR1 MNHEY, CDR2 SVGEGT. The V gene end was trimmed by 6 bases and the J gene end by 0 bases; junction bases not matched to a gene: 2. In DNA form, the CDR3 reads TGTGCCAGCAGACAGGGGAGCTCCTACAATGAGCAGTTCTTC. It codes for CASRQGSSYNEQFF.

This clonotype was found a few times. The chain combines TRBV29-1 with TRBJ2-3; D is uncertain. The CDR3 is made up of 14 amino acids. With 6 bases removed from V and 2 bases from J, the gap between germline ends came to 15 bases. Per the germline V gene, CDR1 is SQVTM and CDR2 is ANQGSEA. The CDR3 is CSVVILGLTDTQYF. Here the CDR3 DNA reads TGCAGCGTCGTAATATTAGGTCTCACAGATACGCAGTATTTT.

This chain joins TRBV2 and TRBJ2-2; 8 bases align to TRBD1. This CDR3 comprises 15 residues. Unmatched junction bases numbered 3, after V lost 6 bases and J lost 0 bases. Germline-derived CDR1 and CDR2 are SNHLY and FYNNEI. In DNA form, the CDR3 reads TGTGCCAGCAGACCGGGACAGGCGAACACCGGGGAGCTGTTTTTT. This gives the protein CASRPGQANTGELFF.

The table lists this clonotype with many counts. The chain couples TRBV7-2 to TRBJ2-1; tentatively, D is TRBD1 or TRBD2 (5 bases each). Trimming cost V 4 bases and J 3 bases, with 13 bases left between them. Per germline, CDR1 SGHTA and CDR2 FQGNSA. This CDR3 is 15 amino acids long. The CDR3 bases are TGTGCCAGCAGCTCAAAGTCGGGGCACTACAATGAGCAGTTCTTC. This gives the protein CASSSKSGHYNEQFF.

This clonotype was seen a handful of times. V usage is TRBV5-1 and J usage is TRBJ1-6; possible D gene TRBD1, 5 bases. The germline V and J ends were trimmed by 4 bases and 5 bases, with 19 bases remaining between them. The germline CDR1 and CDR2 sequences are SGHRS and YFSETQ. This CDR3 has 17 residues. The CDR3 loop reads CASSPNNRDGHNSPLHF. The CDR3 DNA sequence: TGCGCCAGCAGCCCAAACAACCGGGACGGCCATAATTCACCCCTCCACTTT.

CDR3 nucleotide sequence: TGCAGCGTATACAACCGGAGCACAGATACGCAGTATTTT. This sequence encodes CSVYNRSTDTQYF. This chain uses TRBV29-1 with TRBJ2-3; D not resolved. CDR1 is SQVTM and CDR2 is ANQGSEA in the germline V gene. The CDR3 runs to 13 residues. Trimming took 6 bases from V and 0 from J, leaving 10 bases between them.

This clonotype was seen more than once but under ten times. The chain joins TRBV7-2 to TRBJ1-2; no clear D gene. Germline V gives CDR1 SGHTA, CDR2 FQGNSA. This CDR3 comprises 13 residues. V lost 5 bases to trimming and J lost 3 bases, with 10 bases between them. CDR3 sequence: CASSVGSDYGYTF. For the CDR3, the DNA is TGTGCCAGCAGCGTGGGCAGTGACTATGGCTACACCTTC.

V and J are TRBV6-5 and TRBJ2-5; D call uncertain. The V and J ends lost 6 bases and 7 bases respectively, with 18 bases between them. Germline V gene sequence: CDR1 MNHEY, CDR2 SVGAGI. This CDR3 contains 14 residues. CDR3 amino acids: CASSLIYHEPTQYF. The CDR3, as DNA: TGTGCCAGCAGCTTGATCTACCACGAGCCGACCCAGTACTTC.

The V and J genes are TRBV28 and TRBJ2-2, with TRBD2 matching 10 bases. This CDR3 region has 17 residues. Germline V gene data show CDR1 as MDHEN and CDR2 as SYDVKM. Trimming at V came to 5 bases and at J to 1 base, leaving 7 bases not matched to a gene. CDR3 bases: TGTGCCAGCAGTATCTCCGGACTAGCGGAGAACACCGGGGAGCTGTTTTTT. Translated, it gives CASSISGLAENTGELFF.

This chain connects TRBV12-3 or TRBV12-4 to TRBJ1-2; D is unresolved. The length of the CDR3 is 13 residues. Trimming pared 3 bases from V and 8 bases from J, leaving 13 bases between. The CDR3 coding sequence is TGTGCCAGCAGTTTCTACAGTTCGGGAGGCTACACCTTC. Protein sequence: CASSFYSSGGYTF.